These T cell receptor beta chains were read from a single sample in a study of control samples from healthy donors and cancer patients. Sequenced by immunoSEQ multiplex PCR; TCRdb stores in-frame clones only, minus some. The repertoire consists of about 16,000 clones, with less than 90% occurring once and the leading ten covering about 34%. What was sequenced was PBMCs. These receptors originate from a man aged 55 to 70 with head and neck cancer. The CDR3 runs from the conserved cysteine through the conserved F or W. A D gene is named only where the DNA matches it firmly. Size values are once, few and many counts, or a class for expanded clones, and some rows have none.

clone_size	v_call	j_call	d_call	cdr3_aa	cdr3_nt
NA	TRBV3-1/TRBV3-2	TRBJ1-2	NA	CASRKVGRDGYTF	TGTGCCAGCAGGAAGGTGGGGAGGGATGGCTACACCTTC
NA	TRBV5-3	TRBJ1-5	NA	CARSLAKWYRTAFNQPQHF	TGTGCCAGAAGCTTGGCGAAATGGTATCGGACAGCTTTCAATCAGCCCCAGCATTTT
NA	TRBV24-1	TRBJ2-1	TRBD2	CATSDGSGAGTYNEQFF	TGTGCCACCAGTGATGGCTCGGGAGCGGGAACTTACAATGAGCAGTTCTTC
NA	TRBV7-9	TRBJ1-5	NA	CASSLGSGGNQPQHF	TGTGCCAGCAGCTTAGGTTCGGGGGGGAATCAGCCCCAGCATTTT
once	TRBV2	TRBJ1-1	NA	CASSSRAATPEAFF	TGTGCCAGCAGTTCCAGGGCCGCGACCCCTGAAGCTTTCTTT
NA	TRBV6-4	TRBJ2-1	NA	CASARGYGVNEQFF	TGTGCCAGCGCACGAGGGTATGGTGTCAATGAGCAGTTCTTC
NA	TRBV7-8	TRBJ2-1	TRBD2	CASSLGGTGGYEQFF	TGTGCCAGCAGCTTAGGGGGAACGGGGGGTTATGAGCAGTTCTTC
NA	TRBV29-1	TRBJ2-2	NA	CSARAGGTGELFF	TGCAGCGCCCGTGCTGGGGGCACCGGGGAGCTGTTTTTT
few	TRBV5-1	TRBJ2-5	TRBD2	CASSLRLAGGETQYF	TGCGCCAGCAGCTTAAGACTAGCGGGGGGAGAGACCCAGTACTTC
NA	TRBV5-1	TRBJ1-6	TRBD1	CASSRDSNSPLHF	TGCGCCAGCAGTCGGGACAGTAATTCACCCCTCCACTTT
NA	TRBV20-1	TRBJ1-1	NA	CSARDRSEAFF	TGCAGTGCTAGAGATAGGTCTGAAGCTTTCTTT
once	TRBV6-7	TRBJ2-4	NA	CASRPDRAKNIQYF	TGTGCCAGCAGGCCCGACAGAGCCAAAAACATTCAGTACTTC
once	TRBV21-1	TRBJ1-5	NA	CASSGRQGFNQPQHF	TGTGCCAGCAGCGGACGACAGGGCTTCAATCAGCCCCAGCATTTT
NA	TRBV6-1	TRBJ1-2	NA	CASSEAGGANYGYTF	TGTGCCAGCAGTGAAGCGGGGGGGGCTAACTATGGCTACACCTTC
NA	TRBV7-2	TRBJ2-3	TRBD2	CASSAAGLAKAQYF	TGTGCCAGCAGCGCCGCTGGACTAGCAAAGGCGCAGTATTTT
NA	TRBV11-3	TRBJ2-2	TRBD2	CASSPSGGPRGGELFF	TGTGCCAGCAGCCCTAGCGGGGGGCCCCGTGGCGGGGAGCTGTTTTTT
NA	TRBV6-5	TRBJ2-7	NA	CASSDTGRRQYF	TGTGCCAGCAGCGACACAGGTCGGCGGCAGTACTTC
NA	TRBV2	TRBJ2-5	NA	CASRSQGWETQYF	TGTGCCAGCAGGAGCCAGGGTTGGGAGACCCAGTACTTC
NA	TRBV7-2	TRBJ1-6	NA	CASSRDTVNSPLHF	TGTGCCAGCAGCCGGGACACCGTTAATTCACCCCTCCACTTT
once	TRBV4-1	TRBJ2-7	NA	CASSQVGQAYEQYF	TGCGCCAGCAGCCAAGTGGGCCAGGCCTACGAGCAGTACTTC
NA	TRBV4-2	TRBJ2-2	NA	CASSQGWATNTGELFF	TGTGCCAGCAGCCAAGGTTGGGCGACGAACACCGGGGAGCTGTTTTTT
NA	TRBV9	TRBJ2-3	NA	CASNAGAATDTQYF	TGTGCCAGCAACGCGGGGGCCGCCACAGATACGCAGTATTTT
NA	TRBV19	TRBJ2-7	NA	CASSIVPGAGEQYF	TGTGCCAGTAGTATAGTACCGGGAGCTGGGGAGCAGTACTTC
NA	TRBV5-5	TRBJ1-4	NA	CASSLGGAVVNEKLFF	TGTGCCAGCAGCTTGGGGGGGGCCGTAGTAAATGAAAAACTGTTTTTT
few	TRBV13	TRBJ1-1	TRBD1	CASSGDREPEAFF	TGTGCCAGCAGCGGGGACAGGGAACCTGAAGCTTTCTTT
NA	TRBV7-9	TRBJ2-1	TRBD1	CASSLIRTGSYNEQFF	TGTGCCAGCAGCTTAATACGGACAGGCTCCTACAATGAGCAGTTCTTC
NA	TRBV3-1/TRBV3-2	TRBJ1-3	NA	CASSQIDGNTIYF	TGTGCCAGCAGCCAAATTGATGGAAACACCATATATTTT
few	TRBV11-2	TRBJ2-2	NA	CASSGAEQRTGELFF	TGTGCCAGCAGCGGCGCCGAGCAGCGGACCGGGGAGCTGTTTTTT
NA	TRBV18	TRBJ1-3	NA	CASSLPRGPSSGNTIYF	TGTGCCAGCTCCCTACCTAGAGGCCCAAGCTCTGGAAACACCATATATTTT
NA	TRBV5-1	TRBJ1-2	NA	CASSPDTWYGYTF	TGCGCCAGCAGCCCTGACACCTGGTATGGCTACACCTTC
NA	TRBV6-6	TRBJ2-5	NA	CASSYTPTGETQYF	TGTGCCAGCAGTTACACCCCGACGGGAGAGACCCAGTACTTC
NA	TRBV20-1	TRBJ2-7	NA	CSAPGSHEQYF	TGCAGTGCACCAGGGTCCCACGAGCAGTACTTC
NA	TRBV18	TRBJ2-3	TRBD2	CASSPILAGGKDTQYF	TGTGCCAGCTCACCGATACTAGCGGGGGGAAAAGATACGCAGTATTTT
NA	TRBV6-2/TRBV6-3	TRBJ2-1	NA	CASSYSTQSSYNEQFF	TGTGCCAGCAGTTACTCGACTCAGAGCTCCTACAATGAGCAGTTCTTC
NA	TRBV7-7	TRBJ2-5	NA	CASSLGHLETQYF	TGTGCTAGCAGCTTGGGCCACCTGGAGACCCAGTACTTC
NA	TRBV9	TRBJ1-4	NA	CASSVDPTNEKLFF	TGTGCCAGCAGCGTAGATCCAACTAATGAAAAACTGTTTTTT
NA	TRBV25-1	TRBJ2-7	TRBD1	CASSPHLRAGGHYEQYF	TGTGCCAGCAGTCCGCATCTTCGGGCAGGGGGCCACTACGAGCAGTACTTC
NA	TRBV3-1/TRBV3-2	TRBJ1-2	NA	CASSLSGGGYTF	TGTGCCAGCAGCCTTTCAGGAGGTGGCTACACCTTC
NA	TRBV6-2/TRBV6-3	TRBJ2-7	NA	CASSLIAYEQYF	TGTGCCAGCAGCTTAATCGCCTACGAGCAGTACTTC
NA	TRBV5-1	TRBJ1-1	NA	CASSEQALNPNTEAFF	TGCGCCAGCAGCGAACAGGCTCTTAACCCGAACACTGAAGCTTTCTTT
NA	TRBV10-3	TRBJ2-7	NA	CAISDPARSSYEQYF	TGTGCCATCAGTGACCCCGCGAGGAGCTCCTACGAGCAGTACTTC
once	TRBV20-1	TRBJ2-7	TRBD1	CSASRTGGFGEQYF	TGCAGTGCTAGTAGGACAGGGGGGTTCGGCGAGCAGTACTTC
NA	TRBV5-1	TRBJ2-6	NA	CASSQLEGANVLTF	TGCGCCAGCAGCCAGCTGGAAGGGGCCAACGTCCTGACTTTC
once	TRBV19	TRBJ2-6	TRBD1	CASSTGGASGANVLTF	TGTGCCAGTAGTACAGGGGGCGCTTCTGGGGCCAACGTCCTGACTTTC
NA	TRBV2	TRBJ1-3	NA	CASSTPVGYSSGNTIYF	TGTGCCAGCAGCACCCCCGTCGGGTACAGCTCTGGAAACACCATATATTTT
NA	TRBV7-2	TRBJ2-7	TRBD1	CASSLRQGPGGEQYF	TGTGCCAGCAGCCTGAGACAGGGTCCAGGAGGAGAGCAGTACTTC
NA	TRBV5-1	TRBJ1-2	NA	CASSFEGRYGYTF	TGCGCCAGCAGCTTCGAAGGGAGGTATGGCTACACCTTC
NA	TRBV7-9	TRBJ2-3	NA	CASSLGVDWITDTQYF	TGTGCCAGCAGTTTGGGCGTCGACTGGATCACAGATACGCAGTATTTT
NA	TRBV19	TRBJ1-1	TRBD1	CASHDRATDTEAFF	TGTGCCAGTCACGACAGGGCGACAGACACTGAAGCTTTCTTT
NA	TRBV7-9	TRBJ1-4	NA	CASSLGAATNEKLFF	TGTGCCAGCAGCTTGGGGGCAGCAACTAATGAAAAACTGTTTTTT
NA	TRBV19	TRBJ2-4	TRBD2	CASSALLAGELNIQYF	TGTGCCAGTAGTGCCCTACTAGCGGGGGAGCTAAACATTCAGTACTTC
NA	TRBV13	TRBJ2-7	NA	CASSLGEYTYEQYF	TGTGCCAGCAGCTTGGGGGAGTATACGTACGAGCAGTACTTC
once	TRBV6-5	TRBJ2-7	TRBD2	CASRQQRGSSYEQYF	TGTGCCAGCAGGCAACAGCGGGGCAGCTCCTACGAGCAGTACTTC
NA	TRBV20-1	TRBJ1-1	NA	CSASRTEAFF	TGCAGTGCTAGTCGGACTGAAGCTTTCTTT
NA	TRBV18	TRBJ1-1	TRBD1	CASSPRDRAIYTEAFF	TGTGCCAGCTCACCACGAGACAGGGCCATCTACACTGAAGCTTTCTTT
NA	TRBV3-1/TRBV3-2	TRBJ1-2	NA	CASSQWAGYTF	TGTGCCAGCAGCCAGTGGGCCGGCTACACCTTC
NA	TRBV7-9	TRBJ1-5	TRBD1	CASSAQGANQPQHF	TGTGCCAGCAGCGCGCAGGGGGCAAATCAGCCCCAGCATTTT